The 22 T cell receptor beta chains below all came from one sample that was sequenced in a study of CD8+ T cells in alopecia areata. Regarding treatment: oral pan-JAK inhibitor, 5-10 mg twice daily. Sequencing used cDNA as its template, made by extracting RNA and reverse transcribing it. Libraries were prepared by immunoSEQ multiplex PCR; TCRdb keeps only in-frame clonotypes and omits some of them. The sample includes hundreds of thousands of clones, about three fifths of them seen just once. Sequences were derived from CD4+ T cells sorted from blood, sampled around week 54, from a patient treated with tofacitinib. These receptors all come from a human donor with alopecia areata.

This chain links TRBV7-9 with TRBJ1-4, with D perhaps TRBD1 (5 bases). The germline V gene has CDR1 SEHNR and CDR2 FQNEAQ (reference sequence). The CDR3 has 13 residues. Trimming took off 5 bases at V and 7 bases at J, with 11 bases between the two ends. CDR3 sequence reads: CASSPSQGEKLFF. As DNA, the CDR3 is TGTGCCAGCAGCCCTAGCCAGGGTGAAAAACTGTTTTTT.

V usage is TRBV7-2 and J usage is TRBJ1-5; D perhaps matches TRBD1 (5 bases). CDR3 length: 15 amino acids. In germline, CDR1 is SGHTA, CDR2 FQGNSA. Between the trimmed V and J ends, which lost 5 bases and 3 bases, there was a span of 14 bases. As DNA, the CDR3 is TGTGCCAGCAGCGCTCTCCGGGGCTCCAATCAGCCCCAGCATTTT. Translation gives CASSALRGSNQPQHF.

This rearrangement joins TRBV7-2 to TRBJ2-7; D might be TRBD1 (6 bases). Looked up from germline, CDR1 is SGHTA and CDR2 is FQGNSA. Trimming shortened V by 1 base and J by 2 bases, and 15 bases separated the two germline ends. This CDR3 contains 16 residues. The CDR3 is CASSLEGRGLAYEQYF. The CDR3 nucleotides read TGTGCCAGCAGCTTAGAAGGCAGGGGTTTGGCCTACGAGCAGTACTTC.

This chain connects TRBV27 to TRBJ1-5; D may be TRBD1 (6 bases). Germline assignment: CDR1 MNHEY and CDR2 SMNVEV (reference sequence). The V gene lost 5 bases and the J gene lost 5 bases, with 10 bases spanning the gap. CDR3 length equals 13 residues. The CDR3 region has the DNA TGTGCCAGCAGTCGCGACAGGTATCAGCCCCAGCATTTT. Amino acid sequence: CASSRDRYQPQHF.

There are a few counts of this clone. The CDR3 DNA sequence: TGTGCCAGCAGCTTAGGGGGACAGATACCCTACAATGAGCAGTTCTTC. Translation: CASSLGGQIPYNEQFF. The rearrangement links TRBV5-4 to TRBJ2-1; 7 nucleotides match TRBD1. This CDR3 is 16 amino acids long. The trim removed 2 bases at V and 2 bases at J, leaving 7 bases unmatched. Per germline, CDR1 SGHNT and CDR2 YYREEE (reference sequence).

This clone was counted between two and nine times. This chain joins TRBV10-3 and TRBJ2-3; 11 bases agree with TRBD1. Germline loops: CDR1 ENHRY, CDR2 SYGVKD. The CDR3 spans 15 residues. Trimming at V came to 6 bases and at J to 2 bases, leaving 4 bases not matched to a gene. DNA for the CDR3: TGTGCCATCAGGAGGGACAGGGGGGACACAGATACGCAGTATTTT. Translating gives CAIRRDRGDTDTQYF.

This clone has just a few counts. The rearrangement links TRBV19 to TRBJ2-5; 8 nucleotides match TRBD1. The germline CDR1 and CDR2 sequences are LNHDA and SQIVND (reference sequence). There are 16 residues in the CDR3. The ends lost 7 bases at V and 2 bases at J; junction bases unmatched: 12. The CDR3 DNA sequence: TGTGCCAGTACCCCCCGGGGGACAGGAGATCAAGAGACCCAGTACTTC. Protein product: CASTPRGTGDQETQYF.

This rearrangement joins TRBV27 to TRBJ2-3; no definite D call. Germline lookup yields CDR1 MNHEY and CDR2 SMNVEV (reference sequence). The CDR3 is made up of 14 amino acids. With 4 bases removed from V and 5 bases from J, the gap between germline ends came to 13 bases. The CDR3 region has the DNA TGTGCCAGCAGTTCCGTGTTTTCAGTAGATACGCAGTATTTT. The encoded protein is CASSSVFSVDTQYF.

CDR3 in amino acids: CASSPRTASTSGNTIYF. In DNA form, the CDR3 reads TGTGCCAGCAGCCCGCGGACGGCGTCCACCTCTGGAAACACCATATATTTT. The chain joins TRBV9 to TRBJ1-3; no firm D call. V was shortened by 4 bases and J by 0 bases, with 17 bases between the two germline ends. Per germline, CDR1 SGDLS and CDR2 YYNGEE. This CDR3 comprises 17 residues.

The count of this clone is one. CDR3 sequence reads: CSVSAGWGMNTEAFF. Written as DNA, the CDR3 is TGCAGCGTGAGTGCGGGATGGGGAATGAACACTGAAGCTTTCTTT. The chain combines TRBV29-1 with TRBJ1-1; D not resolved. The germline V and J ends were trimmed by 6 bases and 0 bases, with 17 bases remaining between them. Germline assignment: CDR1 SQVTM and CDR2 ANQGSEA. This CDR3 contains 15 residues.

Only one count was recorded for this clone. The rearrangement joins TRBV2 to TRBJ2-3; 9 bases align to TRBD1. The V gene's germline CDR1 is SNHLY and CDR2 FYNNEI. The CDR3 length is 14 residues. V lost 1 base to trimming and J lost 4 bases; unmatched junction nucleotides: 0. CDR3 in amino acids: CASSEGTGADTQYF. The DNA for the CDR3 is TGTGCCAGCAGTGAAGGGACAGGGGCAGATACGCAGTATTTT.

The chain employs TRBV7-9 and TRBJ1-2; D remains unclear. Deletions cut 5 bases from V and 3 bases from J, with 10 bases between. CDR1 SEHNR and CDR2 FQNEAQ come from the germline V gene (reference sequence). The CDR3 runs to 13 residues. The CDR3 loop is CASSPPWDYGYTF. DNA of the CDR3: TGTGCCAGCAGCCCCCCGTGGGACTATGGCTACACCTTC.

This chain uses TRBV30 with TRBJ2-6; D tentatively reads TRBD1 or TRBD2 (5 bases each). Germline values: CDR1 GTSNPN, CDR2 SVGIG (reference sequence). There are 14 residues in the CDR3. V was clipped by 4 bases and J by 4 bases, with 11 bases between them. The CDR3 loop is CAWKFGAGANVLTF. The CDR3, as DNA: TGTGCCTGGAAATTCGGGGCCGGGGCCAACGTCCTGACTTTC.

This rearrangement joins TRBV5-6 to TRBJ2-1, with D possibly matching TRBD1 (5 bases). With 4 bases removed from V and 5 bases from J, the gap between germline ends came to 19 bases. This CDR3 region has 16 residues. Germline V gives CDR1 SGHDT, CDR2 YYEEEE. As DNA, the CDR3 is TGTGCCAGCAGCCGCACGGCTGGGCAGGGCAACAATGAGCAGTTCTTC. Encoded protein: CASSRTAGQGNNEQFF. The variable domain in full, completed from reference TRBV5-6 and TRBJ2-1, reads DAGVTQSPTHLIKTRGQQVTLRCSPKSGHDTVSWYQQALGQGPQFIFQYYEEEERQRGNFPDRFSGHQFPNYSSELNVNALLLGDSALYLCASSRTAGQGNNEQFFGPGTRLTVL.

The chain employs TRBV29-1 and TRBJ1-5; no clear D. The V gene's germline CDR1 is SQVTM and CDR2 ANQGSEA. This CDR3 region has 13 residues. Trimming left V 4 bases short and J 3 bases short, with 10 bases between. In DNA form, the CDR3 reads TGCAGCGTTGGTCTTGGCGTCAATCAGCCCCAGCATTTT. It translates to CSVGLGVNQPQHF.

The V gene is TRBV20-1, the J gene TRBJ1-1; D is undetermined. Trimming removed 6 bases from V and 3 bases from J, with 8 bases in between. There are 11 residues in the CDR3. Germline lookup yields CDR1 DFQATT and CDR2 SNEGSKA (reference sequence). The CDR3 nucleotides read TGCAGTGCCGAGGAGGACACTGAAGCTTTCTTT. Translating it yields CSAEEDTEAFF.

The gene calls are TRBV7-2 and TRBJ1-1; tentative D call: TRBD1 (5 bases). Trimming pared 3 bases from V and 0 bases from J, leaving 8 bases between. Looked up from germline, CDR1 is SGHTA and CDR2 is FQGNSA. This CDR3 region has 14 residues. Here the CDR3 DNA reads TGTGCCAGCAGCTTGATACAGGTGAACACTGAAGCTTTCTTT. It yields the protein CASSLIQVNTEAFF.

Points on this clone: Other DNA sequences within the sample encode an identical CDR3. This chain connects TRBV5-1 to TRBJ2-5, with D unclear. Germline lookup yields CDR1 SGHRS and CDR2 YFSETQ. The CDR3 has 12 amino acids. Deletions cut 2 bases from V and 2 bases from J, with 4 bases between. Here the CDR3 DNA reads TGCGCCAGCAGCTTTGGGCAAGAGACCCAGTACTTC. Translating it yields CASSFGQETQYF.

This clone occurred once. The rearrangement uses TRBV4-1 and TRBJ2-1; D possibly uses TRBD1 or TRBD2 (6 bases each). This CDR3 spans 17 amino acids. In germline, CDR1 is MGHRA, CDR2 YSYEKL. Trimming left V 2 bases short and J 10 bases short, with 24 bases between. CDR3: CASSQWGADTSSAEQFF. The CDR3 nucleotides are TGCGCCAGCAGCCAATGGGGGGCCGATACTAGCTCAGCGGAGCAGTTCTTC.

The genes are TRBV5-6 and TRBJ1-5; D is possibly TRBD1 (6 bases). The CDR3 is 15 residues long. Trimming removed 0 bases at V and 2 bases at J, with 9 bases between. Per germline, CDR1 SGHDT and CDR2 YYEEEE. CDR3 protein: CASSLDGGGNQPQHF. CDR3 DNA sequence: TGTGCCAGCAGCTTGGATGGGGGCGGCAATCAGCCCCAGCATTTT.

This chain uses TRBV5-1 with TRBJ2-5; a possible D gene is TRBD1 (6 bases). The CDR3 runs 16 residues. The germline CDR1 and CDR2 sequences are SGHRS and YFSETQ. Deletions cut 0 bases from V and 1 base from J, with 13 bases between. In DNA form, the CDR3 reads TGCGCCAGCAGCTTGGCCCAGGGGCCTCTCCAAGAGACCCAGTACTTC. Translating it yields CASSLAQGPLQETQYF.

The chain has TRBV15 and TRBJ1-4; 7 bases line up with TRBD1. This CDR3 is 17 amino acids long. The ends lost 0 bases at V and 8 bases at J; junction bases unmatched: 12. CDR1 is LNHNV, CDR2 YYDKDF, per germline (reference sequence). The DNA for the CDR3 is TGTGCCACCAGCAGAGATCGTTTCACAGGGGAAAGGGAAAAACTGTTTTTT. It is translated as CATSRDRFTGEREKLFF.